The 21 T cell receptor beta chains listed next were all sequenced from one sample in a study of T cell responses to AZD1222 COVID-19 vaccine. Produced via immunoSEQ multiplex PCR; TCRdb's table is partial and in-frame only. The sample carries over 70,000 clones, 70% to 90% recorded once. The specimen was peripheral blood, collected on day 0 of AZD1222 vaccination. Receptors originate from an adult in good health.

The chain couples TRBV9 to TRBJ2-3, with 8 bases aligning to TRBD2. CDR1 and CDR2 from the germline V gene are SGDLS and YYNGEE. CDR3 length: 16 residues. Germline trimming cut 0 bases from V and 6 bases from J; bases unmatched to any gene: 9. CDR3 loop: CASSVAGRAIRDTQYF. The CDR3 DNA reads TGTGCCAGCAGCGTAGCCGGGAGGGCCATAAGGGATACGCAGTATTTT.

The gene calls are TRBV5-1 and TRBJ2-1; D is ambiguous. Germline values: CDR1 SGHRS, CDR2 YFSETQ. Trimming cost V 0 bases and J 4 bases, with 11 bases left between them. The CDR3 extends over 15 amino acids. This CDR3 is CASSLEARKYNEQFF. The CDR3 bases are TGCGCCAGCAGCTTGGAGGCGCGCAAGTACAATGAGCAGTTCTTC.

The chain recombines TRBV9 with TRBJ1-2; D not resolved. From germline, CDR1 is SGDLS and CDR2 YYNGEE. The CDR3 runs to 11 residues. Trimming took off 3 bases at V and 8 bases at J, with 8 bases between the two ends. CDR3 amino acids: CASSGQWGYTF. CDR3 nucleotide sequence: TGTGCCAGCAGCGGCCAGTGGGGCTACACCTTC. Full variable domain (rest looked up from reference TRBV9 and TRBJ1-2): DSGVTQTPKHLITATGQRVTLRCSPRSGDLSVYWYQQSLDQGLQFLIQYYNGEERAKGNILERFSAQQFPDLHSELNLSSLELGDSALYFCASSGQWGYTFGSGTRLTVV.

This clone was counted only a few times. The CDR3, as DNA: TGTGCCAGCAGTCCCTACAGGGATATAGATTCACCCCTCCACTTT. This codes for CASSPYRDIDSPLHF. The rearrangement uses TRBV28 and TRBJ1-6; weak D call: TRBD1 (6 bases). Trimming removed 5 bases at V and 8 bases at J, with 16 bases between. In germline, CDR1 is MDHEN, CDR2 SYDVKM. The CDR3 sequence is 15 residues long.

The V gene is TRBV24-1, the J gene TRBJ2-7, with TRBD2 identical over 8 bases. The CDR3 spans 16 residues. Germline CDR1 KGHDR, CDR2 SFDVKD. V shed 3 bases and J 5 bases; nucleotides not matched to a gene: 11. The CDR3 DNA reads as TGTGCCACCAGTGATAGGGGAAGAAGCGGGAGTGACGAGCAGTACTTC. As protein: CATSDRGRSGSDEQYF.

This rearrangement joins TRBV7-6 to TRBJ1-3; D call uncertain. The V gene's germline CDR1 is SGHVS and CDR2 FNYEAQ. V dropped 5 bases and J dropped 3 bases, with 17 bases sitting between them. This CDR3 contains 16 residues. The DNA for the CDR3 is TGTGCCAGCAGCCCCCTCGCTCAGGAGATTGGAAACACCATATATTTT. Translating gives CASSPLAQEIGNTIYF.

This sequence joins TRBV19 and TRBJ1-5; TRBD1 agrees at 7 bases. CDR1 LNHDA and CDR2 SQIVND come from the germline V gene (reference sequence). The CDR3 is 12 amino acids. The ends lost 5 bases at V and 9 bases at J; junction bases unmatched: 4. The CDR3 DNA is TGTGCCAGTAGTTCAGGGGGATCGCCCCAGCATTTT. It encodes CASSSGGSPQHF.

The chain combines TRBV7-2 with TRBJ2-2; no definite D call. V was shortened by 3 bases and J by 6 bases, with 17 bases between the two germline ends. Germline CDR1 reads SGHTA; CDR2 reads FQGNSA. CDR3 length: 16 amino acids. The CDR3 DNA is TGTGCCAGCAGCTTTAAGCCGGTTGTACCCCCCGGGGAGCTGTTTTTT. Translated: CASSFKPVVPPGELFF.

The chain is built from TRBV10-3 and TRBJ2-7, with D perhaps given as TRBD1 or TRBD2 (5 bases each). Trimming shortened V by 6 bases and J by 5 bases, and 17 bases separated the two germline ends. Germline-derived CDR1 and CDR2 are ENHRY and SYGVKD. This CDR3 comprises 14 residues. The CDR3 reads CAISPGQTGNEQYF. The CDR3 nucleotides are TGTGCCATCAGCCCCGGACAAACGGGAAACGAGCAGTACTTC.

CDR3: CAISISGSSYNEQFF. The CDR3 region has the DNA TGTGCCATCAGTATTAGCGGGAGCTCCTACAATGAGCAGTTCTTC. The rearrangement links TRBV10-3 to TRBJ2-1; 9 nucleotides line up with TRBD2. The germline CDR1 and CDR2 sequences are ENHRY and SYGVKD. Trimming cost V 5 bases and J 0 bases; bases outside gene matches: 2. This CDR3 comprises 15 residues.

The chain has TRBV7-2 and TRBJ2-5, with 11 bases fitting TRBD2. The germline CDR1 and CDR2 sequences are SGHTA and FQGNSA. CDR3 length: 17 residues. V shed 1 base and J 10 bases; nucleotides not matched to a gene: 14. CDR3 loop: CASSLDLQTSGTARQYF. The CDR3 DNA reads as TGTGCCAGCAGCTTAGATCTCCAGACTAGCGGGACTGCGCGCCAGTACTTC.

The CDR3 is CASSLDGSGRADSYNEQFF. Written as DNA, the CDR3 is TGCGCCAGCAGCTTGGATGGTAGCGGGAGGGCCGATTCCTACAATGAGCAGTTCTTC. The chain carries TRBV5-1 and TRBJ2-1; 11 bases fit TRBD2. Germline V gene sequence: CDR1 SGHRS, CDR2 YFSETQ. Germline trimming cut 0 bases from V and 1 base from J; bases unmatched to any gene: 9. CDR3 length: 19 residues.

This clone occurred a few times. CDR3 nucleotides: TGTGCCAGCAGTGACCCACAGGGCAAAGGCACTGAAGCTTTCTTT. Protein sequence: CASSDPQGKGTEAFF. The chain has TRBV25-1 and TRBJ1-1; D might be TRBD1 (6 bases). The CDR3 spans 15 residues. V was clipped by 3 bases and J by 4 bases, with 15 bases between them. Germline loops: CDR1 MGHDK, CDR2 SYGVNS.

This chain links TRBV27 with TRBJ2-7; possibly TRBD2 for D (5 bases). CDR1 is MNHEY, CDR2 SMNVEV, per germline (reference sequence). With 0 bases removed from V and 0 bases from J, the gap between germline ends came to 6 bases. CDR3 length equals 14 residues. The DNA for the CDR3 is TGTGCCAGCAGTTTATCAGGGAGCTCCTACGAGCAGTACTTC. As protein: CASSLSGSSYEQYF.

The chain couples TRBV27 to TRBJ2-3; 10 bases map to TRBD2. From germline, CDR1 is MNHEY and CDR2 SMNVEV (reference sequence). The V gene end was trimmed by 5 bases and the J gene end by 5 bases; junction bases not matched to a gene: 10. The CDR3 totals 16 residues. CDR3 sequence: CASSPRSGRAEDTQYF. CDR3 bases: TGTGCCAGCAGTCCTAGAAGCGGGAGGGCTGAAGATACGCAGTATTTT.

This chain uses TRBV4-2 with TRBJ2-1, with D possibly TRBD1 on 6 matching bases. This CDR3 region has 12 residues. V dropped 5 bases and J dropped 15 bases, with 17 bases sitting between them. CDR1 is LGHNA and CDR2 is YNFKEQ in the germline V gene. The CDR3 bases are TGTGCCAGCAGCTCACCTTCAGGGGAGAGGTTCTTC. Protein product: CASSSPSGERFF.

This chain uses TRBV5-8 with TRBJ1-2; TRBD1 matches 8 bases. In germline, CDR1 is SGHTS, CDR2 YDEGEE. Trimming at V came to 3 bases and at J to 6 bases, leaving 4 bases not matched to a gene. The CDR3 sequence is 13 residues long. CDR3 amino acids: CASSSDRVNGYTF. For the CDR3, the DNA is TGTGCCAGCAGCTCGGACAGGGTTAATGGCTACACCTTC.

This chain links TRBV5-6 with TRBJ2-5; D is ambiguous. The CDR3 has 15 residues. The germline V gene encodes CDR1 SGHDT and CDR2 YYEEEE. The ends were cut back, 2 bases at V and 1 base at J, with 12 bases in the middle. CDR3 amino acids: CASSFSRTAQETQYF. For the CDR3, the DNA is TGTGCCAGCAGCTTTAGTCGTACAGCCCAAGAGACCCAGTACTTC.

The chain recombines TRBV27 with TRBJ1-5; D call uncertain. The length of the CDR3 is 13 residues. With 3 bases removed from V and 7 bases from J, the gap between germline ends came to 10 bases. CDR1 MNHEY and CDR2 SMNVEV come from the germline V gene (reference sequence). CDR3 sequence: CASSFGQRQPQHF. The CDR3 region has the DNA TGTGCCAGCAGTTTTGGGCAAAGACAGCCCCAGCATTTT.

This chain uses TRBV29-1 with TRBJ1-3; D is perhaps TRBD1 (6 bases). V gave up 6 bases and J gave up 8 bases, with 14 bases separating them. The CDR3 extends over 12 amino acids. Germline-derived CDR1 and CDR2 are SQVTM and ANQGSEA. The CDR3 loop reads CSVRREGDTIYF. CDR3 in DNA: TGCAGCGTCAGGAGGGAGGGGGACACCATATATTTT.

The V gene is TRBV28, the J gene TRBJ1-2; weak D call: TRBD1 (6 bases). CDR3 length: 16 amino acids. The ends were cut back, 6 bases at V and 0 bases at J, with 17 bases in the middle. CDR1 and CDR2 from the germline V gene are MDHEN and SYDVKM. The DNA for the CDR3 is TGTGCCAGCAGGATCGTCGGGGGCTTCACTAACTATGGCTACACCTTC. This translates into CASRIVGGFTNYGYTF.